This T cell receptor (beta chain) was captured by sequencing in a study of blood T cell repertoires in COVID-19. Study overall: Specimens from acute and convalescent COVID-19 originated in the United States, Italy and Spain. The analysed material was cDNA or gDNA that came from T cells, B-cell-depleted T cells, or PBMCs.

Per germline, CDR1 SNHLY and CDR2 FYNNEI. V was cut by 10 bases and J by 0 bases, with 12 bases left in between. CDR3 size: 13 residues. Under the authors' procedure: Estimated nucleated cell counts came from reference gene primer amplification. This table comes from immunoSEQ multiplex PCR, and its TCRdb copy is limited to in-frame clones, with some not included. From that table come the V and J calls and clone size; the DNA was used to work out D and trimming. The sample lists 250,000 to 300,000 clones, about 91% occurring once. This clone was counted a single time. The chain has TRBV2 and TRBJ1-1; possibly TRBD1 for D (6 bases). The receptor's source is a woman in her twenties or thirties who had recovered from COVID-19. The sequencing input was peripheral blood. CDR3 DNA sequence: TGTGCCACCCGAACAGGGCTGAACACTGAAGCTTTCTTT. Translated, it gives CATRTGLNTEAFF.